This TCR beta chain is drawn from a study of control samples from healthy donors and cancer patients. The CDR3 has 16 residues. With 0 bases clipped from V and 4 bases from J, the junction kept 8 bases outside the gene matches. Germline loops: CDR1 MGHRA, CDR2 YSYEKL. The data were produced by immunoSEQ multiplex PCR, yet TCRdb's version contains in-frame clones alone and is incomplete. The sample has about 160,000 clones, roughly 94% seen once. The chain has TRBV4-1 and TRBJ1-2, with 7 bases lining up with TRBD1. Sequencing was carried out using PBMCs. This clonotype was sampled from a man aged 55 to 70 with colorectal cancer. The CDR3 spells CASSQESWDSAYGYTF. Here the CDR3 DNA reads TGCGCCAGCAGCCAAGAATCATGGGACAGCGCCTATGGCTACACCTTC.